This T cell receptor (beta chain) is drawn from a study of T cell responses to AZD1222 COVID-19 vaccine. Study-level points and caveats: Clonal diversity may have been underestimated, and the donors were mostly white British, with more females than males.

The length of the CDR3 is 14 residues. Germline V gives CDR1 LNHDA, CDR2 SQIVND (reference sequence). V lost 1 base, J lost 3 bases, and 3 bases stayed unmatched. On this clone: Its antigen is not identified.

Method: immunoSEQ multiplex PCR; TCRdb's copy keeps in-frame clones and lacks some. The sample shows 140,000 to 150,000 clones, 92% of them seen only once. The specimen was peripheral blood, collected on day 0 of AZD1222 vaccination. The chain links TRBV19 to TRBJ2-7; 7 bases match TRBD2. This receptor was obtained from an adult in good health. The chain's CDR3 is CASSIGRGIYEQYF. Written as DNA, the CDR3 is TGTGCCAGTAGTATAGGGCGGGGGATCTACGAGCAGTACTTC.